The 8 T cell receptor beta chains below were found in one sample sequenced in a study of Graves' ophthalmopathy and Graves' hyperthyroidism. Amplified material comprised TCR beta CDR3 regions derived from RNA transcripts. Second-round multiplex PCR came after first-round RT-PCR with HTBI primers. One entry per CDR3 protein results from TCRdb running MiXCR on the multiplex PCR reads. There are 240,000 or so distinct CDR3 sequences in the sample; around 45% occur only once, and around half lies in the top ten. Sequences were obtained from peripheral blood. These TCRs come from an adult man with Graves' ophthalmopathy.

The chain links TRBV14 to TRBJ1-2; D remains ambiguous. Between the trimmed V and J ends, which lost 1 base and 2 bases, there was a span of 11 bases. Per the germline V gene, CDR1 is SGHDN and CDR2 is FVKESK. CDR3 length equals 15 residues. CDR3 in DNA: TGTGCCAGCAGCCAAGCACCCGGGTTGAACTATGGCTACACCTTC. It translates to CASSQAPGLNYGYTF.

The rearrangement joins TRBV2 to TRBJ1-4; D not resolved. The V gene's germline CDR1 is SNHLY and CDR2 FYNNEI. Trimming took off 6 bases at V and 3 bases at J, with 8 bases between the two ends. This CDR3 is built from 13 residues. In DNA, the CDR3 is TGTGCCAGCAGACCCGGGTCTAATGAAAAACTGTTTTTT. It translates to CASRPGSNEKLFF.

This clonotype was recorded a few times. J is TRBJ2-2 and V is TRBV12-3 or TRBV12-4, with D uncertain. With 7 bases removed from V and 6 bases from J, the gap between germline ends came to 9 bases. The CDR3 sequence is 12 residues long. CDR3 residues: CASNVQAGELFF. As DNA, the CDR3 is TGTGCCAGCAATGTTCAGGCCGGGGAGCTGTTTTTT.

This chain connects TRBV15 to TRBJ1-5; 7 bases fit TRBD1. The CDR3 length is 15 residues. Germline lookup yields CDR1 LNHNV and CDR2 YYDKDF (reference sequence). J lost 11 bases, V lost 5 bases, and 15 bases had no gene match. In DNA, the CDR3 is TGTGCCACCAGCCCAGGGACAGTTCCTAGGGAGACCCAGCATTTT. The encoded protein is CATSPGTVPRETQHF.

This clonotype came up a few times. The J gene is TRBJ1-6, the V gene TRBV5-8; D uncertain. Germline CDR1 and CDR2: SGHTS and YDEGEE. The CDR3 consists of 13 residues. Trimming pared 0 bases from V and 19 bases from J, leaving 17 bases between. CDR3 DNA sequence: TGTGCCAGCAGCTTGGGGCCCCTCGATTGGGGTCACTTT. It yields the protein CASSLGPLDWGHF.

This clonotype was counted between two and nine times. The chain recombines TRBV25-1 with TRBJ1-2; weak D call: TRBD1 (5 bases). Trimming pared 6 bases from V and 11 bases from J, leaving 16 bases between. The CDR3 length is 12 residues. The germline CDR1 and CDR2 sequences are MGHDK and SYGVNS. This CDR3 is CASRIRDGQYTF. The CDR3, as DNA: TGTGCCAGCAGGATTCGGGACGGCCAATACACCTTC.

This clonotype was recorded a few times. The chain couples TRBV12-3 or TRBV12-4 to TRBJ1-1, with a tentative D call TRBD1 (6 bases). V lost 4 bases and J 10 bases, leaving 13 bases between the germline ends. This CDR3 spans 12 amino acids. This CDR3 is CASSSIGGLAFF. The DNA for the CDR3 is TGTGCCAGCAGTTCCATAGGGGGGTTAGCTTTCTTT.

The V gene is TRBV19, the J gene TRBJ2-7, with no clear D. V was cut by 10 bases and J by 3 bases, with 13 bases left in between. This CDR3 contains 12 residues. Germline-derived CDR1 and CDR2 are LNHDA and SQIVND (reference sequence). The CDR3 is CATEGMFYEQYF. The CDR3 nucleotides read TGTGCCACAGAAGGGATGTTCTACGAGCAGTACTTC.